This T cell receptor beta chain was recorded in a study of technical replicates of blood from a handful of donors. The V and J ends lost 0 bases and 1 base, in that order; junction bases with no gene match: 7. The germline V gene has CDR1 SNHLY and CDR2 FYNNEI. This CDR3 is built from 17 residues. TCRdb's copy holds only in-frame clones and misses some; the assay was immunoSEQ multiplex PCR. The sample carries 65,000 to 75,000 clones, approximately 86% recorded once. The rearrangement joins TRBV2 to TRBJ2-3; 7 nucleotides match TRBD2. The receptor was derived from a human donor in good health. Some clones in this sample may be carry-over from other donors' samples. Specimen: PBMCs. The CDR3 protein is CASSEAAGDWGTDTQYF. As DNA, the CDR3 is TGTGCCAGCAGTGAAGCGGCGGGGGACTGGGGCACAGATACGCAGTATTTT.